One sample yielded the 30 T cell receptor beta chains listed below, sequenced in a study of T cells in Graves' hyperthyroidism and ophthalmopathy. Amplification targeted TCR beta CDR3 regions from RNA transcripts. The HTBI primer set was used in a first-round RT-PCR of the TCR CDR3. TCRdb passed the multiplex PCR reads through MiXCR, listing each CDR3 protein once. This table holds hundreds of thousands of distinct CDR3 sequences, roughly 19% found once. Material: blood. Receptor source: a man in his fifties with Graves' ophthalmopathy.

This clonotype was counted between two and nine times. CDR3 protein: CASRPTGATGELFF. As DNA, the CDR3 is TGTGCCAGCAGACCAACAGGGGCCACCGGGGAGCTGTTTTTT. V is TRBV6-1 and J is TRBJ2-2; 7 bases are a match to TRBD1. The CDR3 totals 14 residues. Germline V CDR1 and CDR2: MNHNS, SASEGT. Trimming at V came to 6 bases and at J to 4 bases, leaving 5 bases not matched to a gene.

The sample holds many counts of this clonotype. V gene TRBV12-3 or TRBV12-4 combines with J gene TRBJ1-5; D unresolved. The CDR3 loop spans 14 amino acids. V lost 11 bases to trimming and J lost 2 bases, with 16 bases between them. The CDR3: CASQVGRGNQPQHF. The CDR3 DNA follows: TGTGCCTCGCAGGTGGGTAGAGGCAATCAGCCCCAGCATTTT.

The table lists this clonotype with a few counts. The chain carries TRBV28 and TRBJ2-5; maybe TRBD2 (5 bases). The CDR3 runs to 19 residues. Germline loops: CDR1 MDHEN, CDR2 SYDVKM. Between the trimmed V and J ends, which lost 4 bases and 5 bases, there was a span of 29 bases. CDR3 nucleotide sequence: TGTGCCAGCAGTTCAAGATGGGGTTCGGGAACAGCCTTCCGGGAGACCCAGTACTTC. This encodes CASSSRWGSGTAFRETQYF.

In its sample, this clonotype was seen many times. This rearrangement joins TRBV5-1 to TRBJ2-7, with 9 bases identical to TRBD1. Per the germline V gene, CDR1 is SGHRS and CDR2 is YFSETQ. J lost 2 bases, V lost 3 bases, and 6 bases had no gene match. The CDR3 runs 15 residues. CDR3 region: CASSSSGTGTYEQYF. CDR3 coding DNA: TGCGCCAGCAGCTCAAGCGGGACAGGGACCTACGAGCAGTACTTC. The entire variable domain, with the rest obtained from reference TRBV5-1 and TRBJ2-7, is as follows: KAGVTQTPRYLIKTRGQQVTLSCSPISGHRSVSWYQQTPGQGLQFLFEYFSETQRNKGNFPGRFSGRQFSNSRSEMNVSTLELGDSALYLCASSSSGTGTYEQYFGPGTRLTVT.

This clonotype was seen ten or more times. The chain links TRBV20-1 to TRBJ2-1; TRBD1 matches at 10 bases. This CDR3 has 14 residues. Germline CDR1 DFQATT, CDR2 SNEGSKA (reference sequence). Unmatched junction bases numbered 9, after V lost 6 bases and J lost 7 bases. CDR3 sequence reads: CSARQGALGNEQFF. The CDR3, as DNA: TGCAGTGCCAGACAGGGGGCTTTAGGTAATGAGCAGTTCTTC.

V and J are TRBV6-1 and TRBJ1-2; a weak D match, TRBD1 (5 bases). Trimming stripped 6 bases from V and 2 bases from J, with 25 bases between. This CDR3 comprises 18 residues. Germline V gene data show CDR1 as MNHNS and CDR2 as SASEGT. CDR3 DNA: TGTGCCAGCAGCCCCTTTCGTGGGGCGGGTAGTGGGAACTATGGCTACACCTTC. Translating it yields CASSPFRGAGSGNYGYTF.

This clonotype was picked up many times. The rearrangement links TRBV5-1 to TRBJ1-1, with D hard to call. Germline assignment: CDR1 SGHRS and CDR2 YFSETQ. Trimming removed 0 bases at V and 1 base at J, with 7 bases between. The CDR3 is made up of 14 amino acids. The CDR3 DNA is TGCGCCAGCAGCTTGGCCCTACAGAACACTGAAGCTTTCTTT. Its translation: CASSLALQNTEAFF.

This clonotype was counted at least ten times. CDR3 coding DNA: TGCGCCAGCAGCTTGAGAGGAGGTGATGGCTACACCTTC. Protein sequence: CASSLRGGDGYTF. The chain uses TRBV5-1 and TRBJ1-2; D is ambiguous. The CDR3 is 13 amino acids. Trimming removed 1 base from V and 6 bases from J, with 10 bases in between. Germline V gives CDR1 SGHRS, CDR2 YFSETQ. Using reference TRBV5-1 and TRBJ1-2 for the parts outside the CDR3, the full variable domain is KAGVTQTPRYLIKTRGQQVTLSCSPISGHRSVSWYQQTPGQGLQFLFEYFSETQRNKGNFPGRFSGRQFSNSRSEMNVSTLELGDSALYLCASSLRGGDGYTFGSGTRLTVV.

About this clonotype: A clone one base away is much larger, so this may be a read error. The rearrangement links TRBV27 to TRBJ1-2, with a tentative D call TRBD1 (5 bases). The V and J ends lost 8 bases and 7 bases respectively, with 17 bases between them. This CDR3 is built from 13 residues. CDR1 and CDR2 from the germline V gene are MNHEY and SMNVEV (reference sequence). The CDR3 here is CASGYRRVGGYTF. The DNA of the CDR3 is TGTGCCAGCGGATACAGGAGAGTCGGTGGCTACACCTTC.

J is TRBJ2-7 and V is TRBV20-1, with 11 bases identical to TRBD1. The germline V gene has CDR1 DFQATT and CDR2 SNEGSKA (reference sequence). Germline trimming cut 6 bases from V and 2 bases from J; bases unmatched to any gene: 3. The CDR3 contains 13 residues. DNA for the CDR3: TGCAGTGCCCGGGGACAGGGGGCCTACGAGCAGTACTTC. This encodes CSARGQGAYEQYF.

This chain links TRBV5-1 with TRBJ2-7, with D hard to call. Germline CDR1 is SGHRS and CDR2 is YFSETQ. The V and J ends lost 1 base and 7 bases respectively, with 6 bases between them. This CDR3 contains 11 residues. The CDR3 DNA is TGCGCCAGCAGCTTGAATCGAGAGCAGTACTTC. Amino acid sequence: CASSLNREQYF.

The rearrangement joins TRBV20-1 to TRBJ1-5; 7 bases match TRBD1. Germline values: CDR1 DFQATT, CDR2 SNEGSKA (reference sequence). The CDR3 is made up of 13 amino acids. J lost 5 bases, V lost 6 bases, and 7 bases had no gene match. CDR3 sequence reads: CSANRGRDQPQHF. DNA of the CDR3: TGCAGTGCCAACAGGGGAAGGGATCAGCCCCAGCATTTT.

Regarding this clonotype: A clone one base away is much larger, so this may be a read error. The chain carries TRBV28 and TRBJ1-2, with D possibly matching TRBD1 (6 bases). The CDR3 is 13 residues long. Germline CDR1 is MDHEN and CDR2 is SYDVKM. DNA for the CDR3: TGTGCCAGCTCCGGGACACCGAACTATGGCTGCACCTTC. This codes for CASSGTPNYGCTF.

The rearrangement links TRBV2 to TRBJ2-1, with a possible D match to TRBD2 (5 bases). The CDR3 runs 14 residues. V gave up 8 bases and J gave up 6 bases, with 17 bases separating them. Germline V lookup: CDR1 SNHLY, CDR2 FYNNEI. In DNA, the CDR3 is TGTGCCAGCGGCGTCCGCGGGTCCCCCAATGAGCAGTTCTTC. Its protein is CASGVRGSPNEQFF.

This clonotype was detected a few times. The rearrangement uses TRBV28 and TRBJ1-5, with a weak D call TRBD1 (6 bases). V was pared by 4 bases and J by 7 bases, with 17 bases between. This CDR3 has 15 residues. Germline CDR1 reads MDHEN; CDR2 reads SYDVKM. CDR3 in DNA: TGTGCCAGCAGTTCTCCCAGGGGCAGTCGACAGCCCCAGCATTTT. It codes for CASSSPRGSRQPQHF.

The chain links TRBV28 to TRBJ1-3, with D unresolved. Trimming pared 6 bases from V and 0 bases from J, leaving 6 bases between. This CDR3 region has 13 residues. Germline V gives CDR1 MDHEN, CDR2 SYDVKM. For the CDR3, the DNA is TGTGCCAGCAGGTCAAGCTCTGGAAACACCATATATTTT. Translated: CASRSSSGNTIYF.

This clonotype occurred once. This sequence joins TRBV28 and TRBJ1-2, with D maybe TRBD1 (5 bases). Germline CDR1 reads MDHEN; CDR2 reads SYDVKM. The CDR3 consists of 14 residues. V lost 10 bases, J lost 4 bases, and 19 bases lay in between. CDR3 sequence: CATLGGGGVYGYTF. CDR3 sequence (DNA): TGTGCCACCCTAGGCGGGGGGGGAGTCTATGGCTACACCTTC.

Only a few counts were recorded for this clonotype. The V call is TRBV30, the J call TRBJ2-2; D is uncertain. Trimming removed 3 bases from V and 2 bases from J, with 7 bases in between. The CDR3 runs to 13 residues. The germline V gene has CDR1 GTSNPN and CDR2 SVGIG (reference sequence). CDR3 protein: CAWSDINTGELFF. CDR3 nucleotide sequence: TGTGCCTGGAGCGATATTAACACCGGGGAGCTGTTTTTT.

J is TRBJ2-1 and V is TRBV28, with D tentatively TRBD1 (5 bases). Germline CDR1 reads MDHEN; CDR2 reads SYDVKM. The CDR3 is made up of 15 amino acids. Trimming shortened V by 3 bases and J by 4 bases, and 13 bases separated the two germline ends. The CDR3 nucleotides are TGTGCCAGCAGTTTTACACGAAGGGGATACAATGAGCAGTTCTTC. This codes for CASSFTRRGYNEQFF.

In this sample, this clonotype turned up many times. This rearrangement joins TRBV5-1 to TRBJ2-3; D might be TRBD2 (6 bases). Per the germline V gene, CDR1 is SGHRS and CDR2 is YFSETQ. CDR3 length equals 15 residues. V lost 2 bases, J lost 4 bases, and 14 bases lay in between. CDR3 sequence: CASSFGGAPSDTQYF. The CDR3 DNA follows: TGCGCCAGCAGCTTCGGGGGAGCACCCTCAGATACGCAGTATTTT. Based on the CDR3 plus reference TRBV5-1 and TRBJ2-3, the full variable domain is KAGVTQTPRYLIKTRGQQVTLSCSPISGHRSVSWYQQTPGQGLQFLFEYFSETQRNKGNFPGRFSGRQFSNSRSEMNVSTLELGDSALYLCASSFGGAPSDTQYFGPGTRLTVL.

This clonotype was counted at least ten times. The chain joins TRBV30 to TRBJ2-1; 14 bases fit TRBD2. With V trimmed by 5 bases and J by 7 bases, 10 bases remained unmatched. The CDR3 spans 16 residues. Germline assignment: CDR1 GTSNPN and CDR2 SVGIG (reference sequence). The CDR3 is CAWGTSGSYGWNEQFF. The CDR3, as DNA: TGTGCCTGGGGGACTAGCGGGAGCTATGGGTGGAATGAGCAGTTCTTC.

The chain links TRBV7-9 to TRBJ1-5; no clear D. Per the germline V gene, CDR1 is SEHNR and CDR2 is FQNEAQ (reference sequence). The CDR3 length is 11 residues. V was shortened by 11 bases and J by 5 bases, with 10 bases between the two germline ends. The CDR3 protein is CASGRDQPQHF. The CDR3 DNA reads as TGTGCCTCTGGTCGGGATCAGCCCCAGCATTTT.

This clonotype occurred a few times. J is TRBJ1-2 and V is TRBV29-1; D not certain. The CDR3 length is 11 residues. The V and J ends lost 6 bases and 5 bases respectively, with 10 bases between them. Per germline, CDR1 SQVTM and CDR2 ANQGSEA. CDR3 amino acids: CSVDLSYGYTF. The CDR3 DNA sequence: TGCAGCGTCGACTTGTCGTATGGCTACACCTTC.

This clonotype was recorded a few times. The rearrangement links TRBV30 to TRBJ1-5; D is ambiguous. Germline V gene lookup returns CDR1 GTSNPN and CDR2 SVGIG (reference sequence). V lost 1 base and J lost 5, with 12 bases in between. The CDR3 consists of 14 residues. The CDR3, as DNA: TGTGCCTGGAGTGAAATAGGGATTTATCAGCCCCAGCATTTT. Translation gives CAWSEIGIYQPQHF.

This clonotype occurred many times. The J gene is TRBJ2-3, the V gene TRBV11-3; D unresolved. Trimming pared 1 base from V and 4 bases from J, leaving 6 bases between. The V gene's germline CDR1 is SGHNT and CDR2 YENEEA. The CDR3 loop spans 13 amino acids. The CDR3 bases are TGTGCCAGCAGCTTAGGGACGCCAGATACGCAGTATTTT. Translation gives CASSLGTPDTQYF.

This clonotype occurred a few times. The gene calls are TRBV5-4 and TRBJ1-3; possible D gene TRBD1, 6 bases. Germline-derived CDR1 and CDR2 are SGHNT and YYREEE (reference sequence). V dropped 3 bases and J dropped 0 bases, with 16 bases sitting between them. The CDR3 totals 17 residues. CDR3 sequence (DNA): TGTGCCAGCAGCTCCATGACAAGGGGGGACTCTGGAAACACCATATATTTT. Translated, it gives CASSSMTRGDSGNTIYF.

Of note for this clonotype: A much larger clonotype is one base distant, so this may be a read error. The CDR3 sequence is CASSYSRSSYEQCF. Here the CDR3 DNA reads TGTGCCAGCAGTTACTCGAGGTCCTCCTACGAGCAGTGCTTC. The gene calls are TRBV12-3 or TRBV12-4 and TRBJ2-7; no definite D call. CDR3 length: 14 residues.

The chain employs TRBV7-9 and TRBJ2-2; no reliable D call. CDR3 length: 13 residues. Germline loops: CDR1 SEHNR, CDR2 FQNEAQ (reference sequence). Between the trimmed V and J ends, which lost 3 bases and 7 bases, there was a span of 9 bases. The CDR3 is CASSLEAIGELFF. CDR3 coding DNA: TGTGCCAGCAGCTTGGAAGCCATCGGGGAGCTGTTTTTT. Using reference TRBV7-9 and TRBJ2-2 for the parts outside the CDR3, the full variable domain is DTGVSQNPRHKITKRGQNVTFRCDPISEHNRLYWYRQTLGQGPEFLTYFQNEAQLEKSRLLSDRFSAERPKGSFSTLEIQRTEQGDSAMYLCASSLEAIGELFFGEGSRLTVL.

This clonotype appeared a few times. The V call is TRBV6-6, the J call TRBJ1-1; TRBD1 aligns across 7 bases. This CDR3 has 15 residues. The V gene end was trimmed by 0 bases and the J gene end by 4 bases; junction bases not matched to a gene: 5. Germline CDR1 and CDR2: MNHNY and SVGAGI (reference sequence). The CDR3 sequence is CASSYSEGAGTEAFF. As DNA, the CDR3 is TGTGCCAGCAGTTACTCGGAGGGGGCAGGCACTGAAGCTTTCTTT.

In this sample, this clonotype turned up many times. This chain connects TRBV18 to TRBJ2-1, with no clear D. From germline, CDR1 is KGHSH and CDR2 LQKENI. The CDR3 consists of 18 residues. The V end lost 0 bases, the J end lost 5 bases, and 20 bases lay between the germline ends. The DNA for the CDR3 is TGTGCCAGCTCACCACCTAATCCGGGCGGCCAACTCCACAATGAGCAGTTCTTC. Amino acids: CASSPPNPGGQLHNEQFF.